One T cell receptor beta chain is described in this entry. These data are taken from a study of shared clonotypes between healthy human individuals. The repertoire was sequenced with immunoSEQ multiplex PCR; TCRdb's copy has only in-frame clones and lacks some. Of around 200,000 clones listed, approximately 60% are singletons. CDR3 length: 17 residues. Germline CDR1 is LGHNA and CDR2 is YSLEER. V was cut by 0 bases and J by 1 base, with 15 bases left in between. Sequencing was carried out using memory CD4+ T cells sorted from blood. The subset here: CD45RA-negative fraction. The sequence was obtained from a man aged 25-45 years in good health. This chain links TRBV4-3 with TRBJ1-1, with D unresolved. CDR3: CASSQESGRIANTEAFF. DNA of the CDR3: TGCGCCAGCAGCCAAGAATCTGGGCGGATCGCGAACACTGAAGCTTTCTTT.